The sequence of this T cell receptor beta chain was determined in a study of blood T cells in healthy people across ages. Study-wide results and limits: Older individuals had lower TCR beta diversity per million T cells (the decline was roughly linear). Naive T cell percentage by flow cytometry tracked strongly with beta diversity.

A second PCR, run for about 7 to 11 cycles, used a sample-barcoded 5' primer plus a J-beta primer mix. TCRdb ran MiXCR on the 5' RACE reads and lists one entry per CDR3 protein. Of 650,000 to 1,000,000 distinct CDR3 sequences listed, around 34% are singletons. The CDR3 runs 14 residues. V shed 3 bases and J shed 6 bases, with 14 bases lying between them. CDR1 MNHNY and CDR2 SVGAGI come from the germline V gene (reference sequence). Of note for this clonotype: The antigen is unknown.

All donors came from Russia, were Caucasian and healthy, and spanned ages roughly 6 to 95. The sequence was obtained from a young man in good health. The chain recombines TRBV6-6 with TRBJ1-1; D remains ambiguous. Material: blood. CDR3 DNA: TGTGCCAGCAGTTATTTCGGTAGTATCGCTGAAGCTTTCTTT. This gives the protein CASSYFGSIAEAFF.